This TCR beta chain was found in a study of cytomegalovirus exposure and HLA in healthy donors. Study results and limitations: TCR association rates varied by HLA locus in a later analysis, with DRB1 highest and HLA-C lowest. Cytomegalovirus association was assigned to over 150 TCR beta chains.

Amplification used 60 Vbeta primers and 13 Jbeta primers. TCRdb's table, derived via immunoSEQ multiplex PCR, lists solely in-frame clones and lacks some. The sample shows 170,000 or so clones, about 80% of them seen only once. Remarks on this clone: What it binds is unknown.

The CDR3 length is 18 residues. CDR1 is MDHEN, CDR2 SYDVKM, per germline. The ends lost 6 bases at V and 2 bases at J; junction bases unmatched: 11. The genes are TRBV28 and TRBJ2-6, with 9 bases aligning to TRBD1. This sequence originates from a woman aged 25-40 years in good health and CMV-seronegative. The sample comprised PBMCs. The CDR3 DNA follows: TGTGCCAGCAGCCTACAGGGGGCGCGGTCCACTGGGGCCAACGTCCTGACTTTC. Protein sequence: CASSLQGARSTGANVLTF.